This T cell receptor beta chain came from a study of human T cells and chemical hapten exposure (dated by TCRdb to 2020 to 2022). At the level of the whole study: Libraries were pooled for sequencing, and variation in per-sample TCR yields was attributed mainly to small differences in library volumes within the pool. Peripheral blood TCR repertoire changes were tracked in vivo in alopecia patients during primary and secondary sensitization to the hapten diphenylcyclopropenone (DPC). The research as a whole found: The number of TCRs above 1 in 1000 frequency did not change with DPC sensitization; there was no evidence of global repertoire structure alterations. After repeated subsampling, changes were observed in the strength of the expansion versus patch-test correlation and in the threshold at which the correlation became significant.

Total RNA was isolated from unfractionated whole blood collected in Tempus Blood RNA tubes. About 5 healthy volunteers served as TCR sequencing controls and were bled at day 0, 2 weeks and 6 weeks. This clonotype was detected many times. No antigen is known for it. Base qualities are missing; no much larger clone stands one base away. Library preparation attached unique molecular identifiers to individual cDNA molecules for quantitative, reproducible TCR counting. From each blood RNA sample, both TCR alpha and TCR beta chains were sequenced. The authors processed their data as follows. A median of approximately 100,000 TCRs per sample was observed, with a range of 23,224 to 690,600. V, J and CDR3 annotation of the TCR reads was performed with the Decombinator software suite. For PS versus PT1 abundance plots, all samples were subsampled to the same number of TCRs (28,000). Expanded TCRs were defined as absent before sensitization and observed at least eight times at the 2-week time point. Using fastp at Q25 and MiXCR, TCRdb reprocessed the public reads and kept productive beta chains. Every CDR3 protein is listed once, alongside the most common genes and DNA of its rows. The authors' filters were not applied to this entry. The sample contains 95,000 to 150,000 distinct CDR3 sequences, roughly 8.5% of them found a single time. Of the sample, around 1.5% falls within the top ten clones.

For CDR1 and CDR2, the germline V gene (reference sequence) lists DFQATT and SNEGSKA. V loses 3 bases, J loses 0 bases, and the germline ends lie 8 bases apart. Spanning cysteine to phenylalanine, the CDR3 consists of 14 amino acids. Only the CDR3 part of the read is kept: 42 bases, read in frame from the first base. The chain couples TRBV20-1 to TRBJ1-4; TRBD1 is a possible D gene, resting on 5 matching bases. This clonotype was sampled from a human donor in good health. Some clones in this sample may be carry-over from other donors' samples. Donor details come from another sample of the same person, matched by shared clones. Specimen: whole blood. DNA sequence: TGCAGTGCTAGTATAGGGGCAACTAATGAAAAACTGTTTTTT. Its amino acids are CSASIGATNEKLFF.